A selection of T cell receptor beta chains follows, all from one sample in a study of cytomegalovirus exposure and HLA in healthy donors. Repertoires were generated with immunoSEQ multiplex PCR, while TCRdb's copy carries only in-frame clones and drops some. This sample has approximately 22,000 clones; 65% to 85% occur once, and the top ten carry 7% to 8%. What was sequenced was PBMCs. All receptors derive from a man aged 55 to 70 in good health and CMV-seronegative. Both conserved end residues are part of each CDR3. D genes are given only for firm matches. Part of the rows lack a size; the others show once, few, many or a class for expanded clones.

D gene: TRBD1; V gene: TRBV7-9; clone size: NA; J gene: TRBJ1-2; CDR3 DNA: TGTGCCAGCAGCTCAAGGACAGGGAGCGTTTATAACTATGGCTACACCTTC; CDR3 protein: CASSSRTGSVYNYGYTF
D gene: NA; V gene: TRBV13; clone size: NA; J gene: TRBJ1-1; CDR3 DNA: TGTGCCAGCAGCTTAGTGAGGACAGTGAACACTGAAGCTTTCTTT; CDR3 protein: CASSLVRTVNTEAFF
D gene: NA; V gene: TRBV18; clone size: NA; J gene: TRBJ1-2; CDR3 DNA: TGTGCCAGCTCCCCTATGACAGACTCTAACTATGGCTACACCTTC; CDR3 protein: CASSPMTDSNYGYTF
D gene: TRBD2; V gene: TRBV7-2; clone size: NA; J gene: TRBJ2-7; CDR3 DNA: TGTGCCAGCAGCAGCGGACTAGCGGGAGTGGGCTACGAGCAGTACTTC; CDR3 protein: CASSSGLAGVGYEQYF
D gene: NA; V gene: TRBV7-2; clone size: NA; J gene: TRBJ2-7; CDR3 DNA: TGTGCCAGCAGCTTAGAACTTCGCCACGAGCAGTACTTC; CDR3 protein: CASSLELRHEQYF
D gene: NA; V gene: TRBV29-1; clone size: NA; J gene: TRBJ1-2; CDR3 DNA: TGCAGCGTGGAGACAGGCCCCTATGGCTACACCTTC; CDR3 protein: CSVETGPYGYTF
D gene: NA; V gene: TRBV19; clone size: NA; J gene: TRBJ2-7; CDR3 DNA: TGTGCCAGTAGTGTGGGGCCAAGGAGCCACGAGCAGTACTTC; CDR3 protein: CASSVGPRSHEQYF
D gene: TRBD1; V gene: TRBV6-5; clone size: NA; J gene: TRBJ1-2; CDR3 DNA: TGTGCCAGCACCAAGGGGGCCGGCAACTATGGCTACCCCTTC; CDR3 protein: CASTKGAGNYGYPF
D gene: TRBD2; V gene: TRBV7-9; clone size: NA; J gene: TRBJ2-3; CDR3 DNA: TGTGCCAGCAGGATAGCGGGAAGCACAGATACGCAGTATTTT; CDR3 protein: CASRIAGSTDTQYF
D gene: TRBD1; V gene: TRBV6-5; clone size: NA; J gene: TRBJ1-2; CDR3 DNA: TGTGCCAGCAGTAACCGGGACAGGGGCTACACCTTC; CDR3 protein: CASSNRDRGYTF
D gene: NA; V gene: TRBV6-5; clone size: NA; J gene: TRBJ2-4; CDR3 DNA: TGTGCCAGCAGTTCTGCGGGGAGTGTTCAGTACTTC; CDR3 protein: CASSSAGSVQYF
D gene: NA; V gene: TRBV9; clone size: NA; J gene: TRBJ1-2; CDR3 DNA: TGTGCCAGCAGCGTAGGTCGGGGGACCTACACCTTC; CDR3 protein: CASSVGRGTYTF
D gene: NA; V gene: TRBV18; clone size: once; J gene: TRBJ1-1; CDR3 DNA: TGTGCCAGTTCCAACACTGCGGGGGGGGTAAGTGAAGCTTTCTTT; CDR3 protein: CASSNTAGGVSEAFF
D gene: TRBD1; V gene: TRBV5-1; clone size: NA; J gene: TRBJ2-2; CDR3 DNA: TGCGCCAGCAGCAGAGGGACAGTTAAGAACACCGGGGAGCTGTTTTTT; CDR3 protein: CASSRGTVKNTGELFF
D gene: TRBD1; V gene: TRBV29-1; clone size: NA; J gene: TRBJ2-1; CDR3 DNA: TGCAGCGCCCTCCGGGACAGGGATGAGCAGTTCTTC; CDR3 protein: CSALRDRDEQFF
D gene: TRBD2; V gene: TRBV18; clone size: NA; J gene: TRBJ2-1; CDR3 DNA: TGTGCCAGCTCCCGAACTTTACTAGCGGGGGGCCCGAATGAGCAGTTCTTC; CDR3 protein: CASSRTLLAGGPNEQFF
D gene: TRBD1; V gene: TRBV6-6; clone size: NA; J gene: TRBJ2-7; CDR3 DNA: TGTGCCAGCAGCTACGACAGGGCCTACGAGCAGTACTTC; CDR3 protein: CASSYDRAYEQYF
D gene: TRBD1; V gene: TRBV9; clone size: once; J gene: TRBJ1-6; CDR3 DNA: TGTGCCAGCAGCCTAGACGTGGGACAGGGTAATGATAATTCACCCCTCCACTTT; CDR3 protein: CASSLDVGQGNDNSPLHF
D gene: TRBD1; V gene: TRBV18; clone size: NA; J gene: TRBJ2-2; CDR3 DNA: TGTGCCAGCTCCGTTCTTACAGGGGGCACCGGGGAGCTGTTTTTT; CDR3 protein: CASSVLTGGTGELFF
D gene: TRBD2; V gene: TRBV15; clone size: NA; J gene: TRBJ2-4; CDR3 DNA: TGTGCCACCAGTAACCCCACCGGGGAGGGCCTGACCAAAAACATTCAGTACTTC; CDR3 protein: CATSNPTGEGLTKNIQYF
D gene: NA; V gene: TRBV7-2; clone size: few; J gene: TRBJ2-3; CDR3 DNA: TGTGCCAGCAGCTCTTACAGGGTTAGGTCGGCAGATACGCAGTATTTT; CDR3 protein: CASSSYRVRSADTQYF
D gene: NA; V gene: TRBV5-5; clone size: NA; J gene: TRBJ1-4; CDR3 DNA: TGTGCCAGCAGCTCCTCAACTCCGGGACTCCTAAAAGGGGAAAAACTGTTTTTT; CDR3 protein: CASSSSTPGLLKGEKLFF
D gene: NA; V gene: TRBV11-2; clone size: NA; J gene: TRBJ1-1; CDR3 DNA: TGTGCCAGCAGCTTCTGGGGCAGGAACACTGAAGCTTTCTTT; CDR3 protein: CASSFWGRNTEAFF
D gene: NA; V gene: TRBV19; clone size: NA; J gene: TRBJ2-2; CDR3 DNA: TGTGCCAGTAGTATCACCCTAACCGGGGAGCTGTTTTTT; CDR3 protein: CASSITLTGELFF
D gene: NA; V gene: TRBV14; clone size: NA; J gene: TRBJ1-2; CDR3 DNA: TGTGCCAGCAGCCACTCAGGTTCGGTGGGCTACCCCTTC; CDR3 protein: CASSHSGSVGYPF
D gene: NA; V gene: TRBV7-6; clone size: NA; J gene: TRBJ1-6; CDR3 DNA: TGTGCCAGCAGCTTAGAGGGGGGGGGCCATAATTCACCCCTCCACTTT; CDR3 protein: CASSLEGGGHNSPLHF
D gene: TRBD2; V gene: TRBV7-3; clone size: NA; J gene: TRBJ2-2; CDR3 DNA: TGTGCCAGCAGCTTAGCGCGGGAGACGACCGGGGAGCTGTTTTTT; CDR3 protein: CASSLARETTGELFF
D gene: TRBD1; V gene: TRBV4-3; clone size: once; J gene: TRBJ2-7; CDR3 DNA: TGCGCCAGCAGCCAAGGACCCCAGGGGGCTTACGAGCAGTACTTC; CDR3 protein: CASSQGPQGAYEQYF
D gene: TRBD1; V gene: TRBV11-2; clone size: NA; J gene: TRBJ1-6; CDR3 DNA: TGTGCCAGCAGCTCTCGGACAGGCCGACCCCTCCACTTT; CDR3 protein: CASSSRTGRPLHF
D gene: TRBD2; V gene: TRBV11-2; clone size: NA; J gene: TRBJ2-2; CDR3 DNA: TGTGCCAGCAGCTTAGTACGGGGGGTCGCGAACACCGGGGAGCTGTTTTTT; CDR3 protein: CASSLVRGVANTGELFF
D gene: TRBD2; V gene: TRBV10-3; clone size: NA; J gene: TRBJ2-2; CDR3 DNA: TGTGCCATCAGTGTGAGGGGACTAGCGGGGAACACCGGGGAGCTGTTTTTT; CDR3 protein: CAISVRGLAGNTGELFF
D gene: TRBD2; V gene: TRBV6-5; clone size: NA; J gene: TRBJ2-3; CDR3 DNA: TGTGCCAGCAGTTACCGGACTAGTGGCAAAGATACGCAGTATTTT; CDR3 protein: CASSYRTSGKDTQYF
D gene: NA; V gene: TRBV5-8; clone size: NA; J gene: TRBJ2-1; CDR3 DNA: TGTGCCAGCAGCTTGCAGGGGCGCTGGTACAATGAGCAGTTCTTC; CDR3 protein: CASSLQGRWYNEQFF
D gene: NA; V gene: TRBV19; clone size: NA; J gene: TRBJ1-2; CDR3 DNA: TGTGCCAGTAGTATATACCCGGACTATGGCTACACCTTC; CDR3 protein: CASSIYPDYGYTF
D gene: NA; V gene: TRBV19; clone size: NA; J gene: TRBJ2-1; CDR3 DNA: TGTGCCAGTAGTATAGATCACAGGGACACCGCCTACAATGAGCAGTTCTTC; CDR3 protein: CASSIDHRDTAYNEQFF
D gene: NA; V gene: TRBV5-1; clone size: NA; J gene: TRBJ2-7; CDR3 DNA: TGCGCCAGCAGTTTGAGGGGCGAGCAGTACTTC; CDR3 protein: CASSLRGEQYF
D gene: NA; V gene: TRBV5-4; clone size: NA; J gene: TRBJ1-1; CDR3 DNA: TGTGCCAGGGTACAGGAACAGGGTGGGACTGAAGCTTTCTTT; CDR3 protein: CARVQEQGGTEAFF
D gene: NA; V gene: TRBV7-9; clone size: NA; J gene: TRBJ2-3; CDR3 DNA: TGTTCCAGCAGTTTAGGGCAAGGGGATGGTAGCAATCAGCCCCAGTATTTT; CDR3 protein: CSSSLGQGDGSNQPQYF
D gene: TRBD2; V gene: TRBV7-8; clone size: NA; J gene: TRBJ2-3; CDR3 DNA: TGTGCCAGCAGCTTAGAGGGCGGGGGGTTCACAGATACGCAGTATTTT; CDR3 protein: CASSLEGGGFTDTQYF
D gene: TRBD1; V gene: TRBV5-1; clone size: NA; J gene: TRBJ2-2; CDR3 DNA: TGCGCCAGCTTACGGACAGGGGGGAACACCGGGGAGCTGTTTTTT; CDR3 protein: CASLRTGGNTGELFF
D gene: TRBD2; V gene: TRBV11-2; clone size: NA; J gene: TRBJ2-5; CDR3 DNA: TGTGCCAGCAGCTTAGGGACTAGGGAGACCCAGTACTTC; CDR3 protein: CASSLGTRETQYF
D gene: TRBD1; V gene: TRBV19; clone size: few; J gene: TRBJ1-4; CDR3 DNA: TGTGCCAGTAGTACCCGACAGGGGGCGAGAAAACTGTTTTTT; CDR3 protein: CASSTRQGARKLFF
D gene: NA; V gene: TRBV7-8; clone size: NA; J gene: TRBJ2-2; CDR3 DNA: TGTGCCAGCAGCCCTTACTGGGGGGTAATCGCCGGGGAGCTGTTTTTT; CDR3 protein: CASSPYWGVIAGELFF
D gene: TRBD1; V gene: TRBV14; clone size: NA; J gene: TRBJ1-1; CDR3 DNA: TGTGCCAGCAGCGCTACAGGGGGGGACACTGAAGCTTTCTTT; CDR3 protein: CASSATGGDTEAFF
D gene: TRBD1; V gene: TRBV7-8; clone size: NA; J gene: TRBJ2-1; CDR3 DNA: TGTGCCAGCAGCTTGAAAGCGACAGGGGCAAAGATACACTCCTACAATGAGCAGTTCTTC; CDR3 protein: CASSLKATGAKIHSYNEQFF
D gene: NA; V gene: TRBV13; clone size: once; J gene: TRBJ1-1; CDR3 DNA: TGTGCCAGCAGCTTATCGGAACAGGGCCTGAACACTGAAGCTTTCTTT; CDR3 protein: CASSLSEQGLNTEAFF
D gene: NA; V gene: TRBV2; clone size: NA; J gene: TRBJ2-1; CDR3 DNA: TGTGCCAACTCTCAAACCTATCCCGGGAATGAGCAGTTCTTC; CDR3 protein: CANSQTYPGNEQFF
D gene: TRBD1; V gene: TRBV27; clone size: NA; J gene: TRBJ2-1; CDR3 DNA: TGTGCCAGCAGCCTACAGGGGGCGCACAATGAGCAGTTCTTC; CDR3 protein: CASSLQGAHNEQFF
D gene: NA; V gene: TRBV9; clone size: NA; J gene: TRBJ2-7; CDR3 DNA: TGTGCCAGCAGCCCCGCACTAGTCCACGAGCAGTACTTC; CDR3 protein: CASSPALVHEQYF
D gene: NA; V gene: TRBV7-8; clone size: NA; J gene: TRBJ1-2; CDR3 DNA: TGTGCCAGCAGCTTAGCGGGGGGACCAAAACGGGGCTACCCCTTC; CDR3 protein: CASSLAGGPKRGYPF
D gene: NA; V gene: TRBV6-5; clone size: NA; J gene: TRBJ1-3; CDR3 DNA: TGTGCCAGCAGTTACGAAAGCGATGGAAACACCATATATTTT; CDR3 protein: CASSYESDGNTIYF
D gene: TRBD1; V gene: TRBV4-1; clone size: NA; J gene: TRBJ1-1; CDR3 DNA: TGCGCCAGCAGCCAAGGGACAGGGGACGTTAACACTGAAGCTTTCTTT; CDR3 protein: CASSQGTGDVNTEAFF
D gene: TRBD1; V gene: TRBV5-1; clone size: NA; J gene: TRBJ2-5; CDR3 DNA: TGCGCCAGCATGACAGGGGGCCATCAAGAGACCCAGTACTTC; CDR3 protein: CASMTGGHQETQYF
D gene: TRBD1; V gene: TRBV4-2; clone size: NA; J gene: TRBJ1-5; CDR3 DNA: TGTGCCAGCAGCCAAGACCTGGGACAGGGGCTCCAGCCCCAGCATTTT; CDR3 protein: CASSQDLGQGLQPQHF
D gene: NA; V gene: TRBV2; clone size: NA; J gene: TRBJ1-3; CDR3 DNA: TGTGCCAGCAGCGATATAGCCGAGGGAAACACCATATATTTT; CDR3 protein: CASSDIAEGNTIYF
D gene: NA; V gene: TRBV18; clone size: NA; J gene: TRBJ2-5; CDR3 DNA: TGTGCCAGCTCTGAGGGAGGTTTACATCAAGAGACCCAGTACTTC; CDR3 protein: CASSEGGLHQETQYF
D gene: TRBD2; V gene: TRBV28; clone size: NA; J gene: TRBJ2-7; CDR3 DNA: TGTGCCAGCAGCCCCGGGACTAGCGAGGCCTACGAGCAGTACTTC; CDR3 protein: CASSPGTSEAYEQYF